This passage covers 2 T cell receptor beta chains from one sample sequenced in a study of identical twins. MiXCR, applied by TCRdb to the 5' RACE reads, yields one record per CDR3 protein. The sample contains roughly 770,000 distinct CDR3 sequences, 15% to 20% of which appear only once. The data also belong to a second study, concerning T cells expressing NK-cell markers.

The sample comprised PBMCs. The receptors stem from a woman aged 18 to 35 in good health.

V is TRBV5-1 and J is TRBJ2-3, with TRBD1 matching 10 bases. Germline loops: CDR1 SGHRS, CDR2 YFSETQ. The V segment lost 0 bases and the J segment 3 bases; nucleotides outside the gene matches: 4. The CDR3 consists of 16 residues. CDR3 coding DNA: TGCGCCAGCAGCTTGGACCCGGGACAGGGGACAGATACGCAGTATTTT. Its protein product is CASSLDPGQGTDTQYF.

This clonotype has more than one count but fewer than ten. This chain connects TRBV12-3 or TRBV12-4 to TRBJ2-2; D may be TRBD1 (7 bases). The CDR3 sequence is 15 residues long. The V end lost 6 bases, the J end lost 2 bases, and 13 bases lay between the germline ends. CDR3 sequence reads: CASRPQGGNTGELFF. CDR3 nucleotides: TGTGCCAGCAGGCCTCAGGGGGGAAACACCGGGGAGCTGTTTTTT.